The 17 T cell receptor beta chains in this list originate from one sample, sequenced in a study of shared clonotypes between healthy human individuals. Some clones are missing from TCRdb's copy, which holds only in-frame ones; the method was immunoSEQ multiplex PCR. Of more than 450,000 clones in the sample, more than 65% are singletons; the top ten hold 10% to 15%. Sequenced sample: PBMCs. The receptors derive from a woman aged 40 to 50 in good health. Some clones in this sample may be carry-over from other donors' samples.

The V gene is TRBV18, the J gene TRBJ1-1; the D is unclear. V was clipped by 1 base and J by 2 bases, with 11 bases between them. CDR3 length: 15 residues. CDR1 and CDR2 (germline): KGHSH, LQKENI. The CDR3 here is CASSPRSTTNTEAFF. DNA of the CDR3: TGTGCCAGCTCACCACGTTCGACAACTAACACTGAAGCTTTCTTT.

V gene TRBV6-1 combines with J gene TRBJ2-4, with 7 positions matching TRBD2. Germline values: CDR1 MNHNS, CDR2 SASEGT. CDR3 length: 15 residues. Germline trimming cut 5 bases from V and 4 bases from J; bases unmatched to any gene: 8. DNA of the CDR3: TGTGCCAGCAGTTTAACGACTAGCTCGAAAAACATTCAGTACTTC. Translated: CASSLTTSSKNIQYF.

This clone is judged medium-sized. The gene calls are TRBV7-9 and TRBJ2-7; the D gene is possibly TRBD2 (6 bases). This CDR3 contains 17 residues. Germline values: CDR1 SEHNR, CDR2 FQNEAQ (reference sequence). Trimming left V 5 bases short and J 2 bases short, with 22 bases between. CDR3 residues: CASSPPWRDGPTYEQYF. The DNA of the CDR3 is TGTGCCAGCAGCCCCCCATGGCGGGATGGGCCGACCTACGAGCAGTACTTC.

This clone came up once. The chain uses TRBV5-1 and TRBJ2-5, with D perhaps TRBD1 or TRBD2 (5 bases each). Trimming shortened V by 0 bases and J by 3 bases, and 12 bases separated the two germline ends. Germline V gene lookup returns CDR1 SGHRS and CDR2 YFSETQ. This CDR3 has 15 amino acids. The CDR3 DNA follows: TGCGCCAGCAGCTTGGCCGGGACCGAGGAAGAGACCCAGTACTTC. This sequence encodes CASSLAGTEEETQYF.

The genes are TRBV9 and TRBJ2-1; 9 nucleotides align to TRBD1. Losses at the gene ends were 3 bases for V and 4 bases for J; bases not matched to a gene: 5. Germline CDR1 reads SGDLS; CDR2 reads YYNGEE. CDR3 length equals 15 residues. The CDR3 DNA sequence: TGTGCCAGCAGCGCATCCGGGACAGGGTACAATGAGCAGTTCTTC. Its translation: CASSASGTGYNEQFF. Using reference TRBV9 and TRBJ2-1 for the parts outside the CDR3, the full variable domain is DSGVTQTPKHLITATGQRVTLRCSPRSGDLSVYWYQQSLDQGLQFLIQYYNGEERAKGNILERFSAQQFPDLHSELNLSSLELGDSALYFCASSASGTGYNEQFFGPGTRLTVL.

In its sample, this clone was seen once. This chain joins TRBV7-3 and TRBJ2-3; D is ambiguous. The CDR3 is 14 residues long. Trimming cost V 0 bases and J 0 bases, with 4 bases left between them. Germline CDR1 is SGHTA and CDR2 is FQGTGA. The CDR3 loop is CASSLTASTDTQYF. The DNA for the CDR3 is TGTGCCAGCAGCTTAACGGCGAGCACAGATACGCAGTATTTT.

CDR3: CASSVELAGANGETQYF. The CDR3 region has the DNA TGTGCCAGCAGCGTAGAACTAGCGGGAGCCAACGGAGAGACCCAGTACTTC. The chain uses TRBV9 and TRBJ2-5; 11 nucleotides align to TRBD2. This CDR3 contains 17 residues. Germline trimming cut 0 bases from V and 4 bases from J; bases unmatched to any gene: 8. The germline V gene has CDR1 SGDLS and CDR2 YYNGEE.

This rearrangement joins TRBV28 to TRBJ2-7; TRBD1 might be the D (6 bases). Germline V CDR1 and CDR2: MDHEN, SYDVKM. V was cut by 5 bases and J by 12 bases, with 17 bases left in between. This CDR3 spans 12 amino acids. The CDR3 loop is CASSGQLLGWYF. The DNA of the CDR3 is TGTGCCAGCAGTGGACAGCTACTTGGGTGGTACTTC.

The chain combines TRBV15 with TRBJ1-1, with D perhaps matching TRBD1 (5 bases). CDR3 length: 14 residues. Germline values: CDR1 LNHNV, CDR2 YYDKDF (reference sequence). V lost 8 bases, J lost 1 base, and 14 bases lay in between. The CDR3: CATQRGRANTEAFF. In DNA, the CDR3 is TGTGCCACCCAGAGGGGCAGGGCGAACACTGAAGCTTTCTTT.

CDR3 nucleotides: TGTGCCAGCAGCCATAGAAAGATGTCGGGAGTCAATGAGCAGTTCTTC. It codes for CASSHRKMSGVNEQFF. This chain connects TRBV14 to TRBJ2-1, with D maybe TRBD2 (6 bases). CDR1 SGHDN and CDR2 FVKESK come from the germline V gene. Trimming stripped 3 bases from V and 6 bases from J, with 18 bases between. The CDR3 spans 16 residues.

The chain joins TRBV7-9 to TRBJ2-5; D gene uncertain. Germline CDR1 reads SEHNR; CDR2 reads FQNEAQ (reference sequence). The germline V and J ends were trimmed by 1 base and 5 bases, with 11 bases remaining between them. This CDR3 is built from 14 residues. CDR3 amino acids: CASSLGGGSETQYF. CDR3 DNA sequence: TGTGCCAGCAGCTTAGGGGGTGGGTCGGAGACCCAGTACTTC.

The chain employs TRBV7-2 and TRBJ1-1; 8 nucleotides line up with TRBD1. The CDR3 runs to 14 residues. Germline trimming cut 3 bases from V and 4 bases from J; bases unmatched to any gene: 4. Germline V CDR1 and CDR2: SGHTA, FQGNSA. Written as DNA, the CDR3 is TGTGCCAGCAGCTTCAGGGGGCTGGGCACTGAAGCTTTCTTT. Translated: CASSFRGLGTEAFF.

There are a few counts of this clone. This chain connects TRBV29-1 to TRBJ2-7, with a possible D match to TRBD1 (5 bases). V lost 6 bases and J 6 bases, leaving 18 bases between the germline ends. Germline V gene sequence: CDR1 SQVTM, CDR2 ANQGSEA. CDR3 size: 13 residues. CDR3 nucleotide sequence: TGCAGCGTCGTAGGGGTATCCGGAGTCGAGCAGTACTTC. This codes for CSVVGVSGVEQYF.

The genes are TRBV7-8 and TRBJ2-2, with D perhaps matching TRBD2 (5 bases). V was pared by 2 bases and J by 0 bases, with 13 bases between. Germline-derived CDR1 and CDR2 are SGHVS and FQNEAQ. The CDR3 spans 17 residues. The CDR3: CASSLYPPGTNTGELFF. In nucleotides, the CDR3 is TGTGCCAGCAGCTTATACCCCCCCGGGACGAACACCGGGGAGCTGTTTTTT.

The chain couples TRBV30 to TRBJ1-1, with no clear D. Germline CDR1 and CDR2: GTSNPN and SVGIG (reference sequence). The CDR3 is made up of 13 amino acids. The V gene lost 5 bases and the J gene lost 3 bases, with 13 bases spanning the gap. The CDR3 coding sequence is TGTGCCTGGCGATCAAGGGAGGACACTGAAGCTTTCTTT. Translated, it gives CAWRSREDTEAFF.

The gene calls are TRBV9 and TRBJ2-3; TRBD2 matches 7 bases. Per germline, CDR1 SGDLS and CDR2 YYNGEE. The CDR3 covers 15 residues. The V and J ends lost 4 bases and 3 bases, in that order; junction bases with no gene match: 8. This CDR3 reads CASSSGGTLTDTQYF. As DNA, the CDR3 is TGTGCCAGCAGCTCGGGAGGAACCTTGACAGATACGCAGTATTTT. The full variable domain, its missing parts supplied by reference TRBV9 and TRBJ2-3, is DSGVTQTPKHLITATGQRVTLRCSPRSGDLSVYWYQQSLDQGLQFLIQYYNGEERAKGNILERFSAQQFPDLHSELNLSSLELGDSALYFCASSSGGTLTDTQYFGPGTRLTVL.

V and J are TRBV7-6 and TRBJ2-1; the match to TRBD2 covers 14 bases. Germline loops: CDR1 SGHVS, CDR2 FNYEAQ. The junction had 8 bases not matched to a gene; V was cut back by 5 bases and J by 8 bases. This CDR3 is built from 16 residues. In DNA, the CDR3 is TGTGCCAGCAGCCCACGGACTAGCGGGAGGACGCATGAGCAGTTCTTC. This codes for CASSPRTSGRTHEQFF.